The 18 T cell receptor beta chains below all came from one sample that was sequenced in a study of blood T cell repertoires in COVID-19. Profiled with immunoSEQ multiplex PCR; TCRdb holds only in-frame clones, not every one. In the table there are roughly 340,000 clones, approximately 89% of which are singletons. The sample taken for sequencing was peripheral blood. The receptors were sampled from a woman aged 18 to 35 who had recovered from COVID-19.

This chain uses TRBV30 with TRBJ1-5; TRBD1 agrees at 8 bases. The CDR3 extends over 13 amino acids. J was trimmed by 5 bases and V by 3 bases; bases with no gene match: 3. Germline V gene data show CDR1 as GTSNPN and CDR2 as SVGIG (reference sequence). This CDR3 is CAWSEQGDQPQHF. The DNA for the CDR3 is TGTGCCTGGAGCGAACAGGGGGATCAGCCCCAGCATTTT.

The V call is TRBV18, the J call TRBJ1-1; D gene ambiguous. Germline V gene data show CDR1 as KGHSH and CDR2 as LQKENI. The CDR3 sequence is 14 residues long. Trimming removed 5 bases at V and 5 bases at J, with 15 bases between. This CDR3 is CASSSLDGGTEAFF. In nucleotides, the CDR3 is TGTGCCAGCTCATCGTTAGACGGAGGGACTGAAGCTTTCTTT.

The chain combines TRBV30 with TRBJ2-3; 7 nucleotides align to TRBD2. The CDR3 spans 15 residues. The germline CDR1 and CDR2 sequences are GTSNPN and SVGIG (reference sequence). J gave up 2 bases and V 1 base, and 6 bases lay outside the gene matches. This chain's CDR3 is CAWSGDGRLTDTQYF. The DNA of the CDR3 is TGTGCCTGGAGTGGGGACGGGAGGCTCACAGATACGCAGTATTTT.

This clone occurred once. This sequence joins TRBV6-8 and TRBJ1-3; TRBD1 aligns across 7 bases. CDR3 size: 17 residues. The germline CDR1 and CDR2 sequences are MNHGY and SAAAGT. V gave up 7 bases and J gave up 0 bases; unmatched junction bases: 12. CDR3 sequence (DNA): TGTGCCAGCAATCGACGGGACAGCCGATTCTCTGGAAACACCATATATTTT. Translation: CASNRRDSRFSGNTIYF.

The CDR3 reads CASSQDMEGFHEGEQFF. The CDR3 nucleotides are TGCGCCAGCAGCCAAGATATGGAGGGTTTCCACGAGGGTGAGCAGTTCTTC. This chain links TRBV4-3 with TRBJ2-1; maybe TRBD2 (6 bases). The CDR3 covers 17 residues. Germline V gene lookup returns CDR1 LGHNA and CDR2 YSLEER. V gave up 0 bases and J gave up 9 bases, with 21 bases separating them.

CDR3 nucleotides: TGCAGTGCTAGTATACCCCTCTCGGGATTTGGGGAGACCCAGTACTTC. Translation gives CSASIPLSGFGETQYF. The rearrangement uses TRBV20-1 and TRBJ2-5, with D possibly being TRBD2 (5 bases). This CDR3 comprises 16 residues. Per germline, CDR1 DFQATT and CDR2 SNEGSKA (reference sequence). V lost 3 bases, J lost 5 bases, and 22 bases lay in between.

The rearrangement uses TRBV6-6 and TRBJ1-5; D is perhaps TRBD1 (6 bases). Germline CDR1 and CDR2: MNHNY and SVGAGI (reference sequence). CDR3 length: 15 amino acids. V dropped 4 bases and J dropped 3 bases, with 13 bases sitting between them. The CDR3 DNA reads TGTGCCAGCAGTTGGGACATGGGGGACAATCAGCCCCAGCATTTT. Protein sequence: CASSWDMGDNQPQHF.

The chain has TRBV2 and TRBJ1-5; D is ambiguous. This CDR3 spans 12 amino acids. Trimming took off 2 bases at V and 9 bases at J, with 8 bases between the two ends. Germline lookup yields CDR1 SNHLY and CDR2 FYNNEI. CDR3 nucleotide sequence: TGTGCCAGCAGTGAACGAAGACTGCCCCAGCATTTT. Its protein is CASSERRLPQHF.

This chain links TRBV5-1 with TRBJ1-6; the D is unclear. V lost 2 bases, J lost 6 bases, and 21 bases lay in between. The CDR3 runs to 18 residues. From germline, CDR1 is SGHRS and CDR2 YFSETQ. CDR3 coding DNA: TGCGCCAGCAGCTTTATCCCTCGGGCAACGGAGGGTAATTCACCCCTCCACTTT. This sequence encodes CASSFIPRATEGNSPLHF.

The rearrangement links TRBV18 to TRBJ1-1, with TRBD1 as a possible D gene (5 bases). Trimming took off 6 bases at V and 0 bases at J, with 8 bases between the two ends. The CDR3 is 13 amino acids. The germline CDR1 and CDR2 sequences are KGHSH and LQKENI. CDR3: CASSDTVNTEAFF. CDR3 nucleotide sequence: TGTGCCAGCTCGGACACAGTGAACACTGAAGCTTTCTTT.

This chain uses TRBV3-1 (or the pseudogene TRBV3-2) with TRBJ1-1, with D unclear. The V gene's germline CDR1 is LGHDT and CDR2 YNNKEL (reference sequence). V dropped 5 bases and J dropped 0 bases, with 7 bases sitting between them. CDR3 length equals 13 residues. The CDR3 protein is CASSWELNTEAFF. The DNA for the CDR3 is TGTGCCAGCAGCTGGGAGTTGAACACTGAAGCTTTCTTT.

This chain links TRBV19 with TRBJ1-2, with 9 bases identical to TRBD1. The germline CDR1 and CDR2 sequences are LNHDA and SQIVND (reference sequence). After removal of 3 bases from V and 2 bases from J, the junction contained 1 base not matched to a gene. This CDR3 is built from 14 residues. In DNA form, the CDR3 reads TGTGCCAGTAGTATCGGGACAGGGAACTATGGCTACACCTTC. Translated: CASSIGTGNYGYTF. The whole variable domain, remainder taken from reference TRBV19 and TRBJ1-2, is DGGITQSPKYLFRKEGQNVTLSCEQNLNHDAMYWYRQDPGQGLRLIYYSQIVNDFQKGDIAEGYSVSREKKESFPLTVTSAQKNPTAFYLCASSIGTGNYGYTFGSGTRLTVV.

The CDR3 spells CATSRDVGSNQPQHF. CDR3 sequence (DNA): TGTGCCACCAGCAGAGATGTCGGGAGCAATCAGCCCCAGCATTTT. The genes are TRBV15 and TRBJ1-5; the D is unclear. Trimming removed 0 bases from V and 1 base from J, with 7 bases in between. CDR1 is LNHNV, CDR2 YYDKDF, per germline (reference sequence). The CDR3 runs to 15 residues.

The chain carries TRBV7-9 and TRBJ2-2; 14 nucleotides align to TRBD2. Germline V lookup: CDR1 SEHNR, CDR2 FQNEAQ (reference sequence). V lost 7 bases to trimming and J lost 4 bases; unmatched junction nucleotides: 14. The CDR3 has 19 residues. The DNA of the CDR3 is TGTGCCAGCACCGACGGGAGGACTAGCGGGAGGTTGAGCACCGGGGAGCTGTTTTTT. Its translation: CASTDGRTSGRLSTGELFF. Variable domain in full (rest from reference TRBV7-9 and TRBJ2-2): DTGVSQNPRHKITKRGQNVTFRCDPISEHNRLYWYRQTLGQGPEFLTYFQNEAQLEKSRLLSDRFSAERPKGSFSTLEIQRTEQGDSAMYLCASTDGRTSGRLSTGELFFGEGSRLTVL.

The chain joins TRBV19 to TRBJ2-2; TRBD2 matches 13 bases. Looked up from germline, CDR1 is LNHDA and CDR2 is SQIVND (reference sequence). Germline trimming cut 5 bases from V and 1 base from J; bases unmatched to any gene: 4. The length of the CDR3 is 17 residues. CDR3 in amino acids: CASSGLAGALNTGELFF. The DNA of the CDR3 is TGTGCCAGTAGTGGACTAGCGGGAGCCCTGAACACCGGGGAGCTGTTTTTT.

The chain carries TRBV9 and TRBJ2-2, with D possibly being TRBD2 (6 bases). CDR1 and CDR2 (germline): SGDLS, YYNGEE. The V end lost 4 bases, the J end lost 10 bases, and 23 bases lay between the germline ends. The CDR3 is 16 residues long. The CDR3 region is CASSMTGTGGFEELFF. DNA for the CDR3: TGTGCCAGCAGCATGACCGGGACCGGGGGTTTCGAGGAGCTGTTTTTT.

This clone was recorded only once. The CDR3 DNA follows: TGTGCCAGCTCACCAAGTGGGGGGGTTGGCAATCAGCCCCAGCATTTT. Translating it yields CASSPSGGVGNQPQHF. The gene calls are TRBV18 and TRBJ1-5; D is possibly TRBD1 (5 bases). The germline gives CDR1 KGHSH, CDR2 LQKENI. The CDR3 is made up of 16 amino acids. V lost 2 bases to trimming and J lost 2 bases, with 13 bases between them.

The chain couples TRBV6-2 or TRBV6-3 to TRBJ1-2; tentatively, D is TRBD1 (6 bases). The germline V gene encodes CDR1 MNHEY and CDR2 SVGEGT. V was trimmed by 4 bases and J by 3 bases, leaving 12 bases between them. The CDR3 length is 14 residues. The DNA of the CDR3 is TGTGCCAGCAGTTTACAGGGCCCGGACTATGGCTACACCTTC. Protein: CASSLQGPDYGYTF.